This T cell receptor (beta chain) originates from a study of T-cell memory formation after mild COVID-19. Study findings and constraints: The study detected some responding clones in pre-infection memory, suggesting cross-reactive memory joined. Largely, contracting CD4+ clones fell within CM and EM, and contracting CD8+ clones within EMRA.

From germline, CDR1 is SGHNT and CDR2 YENEEA. V lost 4 bases to trimming and J lost 0 bases, with 7 bases between them. The CDR3 is 14 amino acids. TCR alpha and TCR beta cDNA libraries carrying sample barcodes and UMIs came from 5'RACE with constant-segment primers. TCRdb processed the 5' RACE reads anew with MiXCR; each CDR3 protein has one entry. The sample holds approximately 480,000 distinct CDR3 sequences; roughly 18% are singletons and the top ten take 10% to 15%. This clonotype showed up just a few times. Its antigen is not known. The receptor's source is an adult woman who had mild COVID-19 (a few samples of this study predate the infection). Cell type and time point are not known. The sequencing input was PBMCs or a T cell subset sorted from them (not recorded which). The chain employs TRBV11-3 and TRBJ1-3; D remains ambiguous. CDR3 sequence reads: CASSWTDSGNTIYF. In nucleotides, the CDR3 is TGTGCCAGCAGCTGGACGGACTCTGGAAACACCATATATTTT. Drawing the rest from reference TRBV11-3 and TRBJ1-3, the complete variable domain is EAGVVQSPRYKIIEKKQPVAFWCNPISGHNTLYWYLQNLGQGPELLIRYENEEAVDDSQLPKDRFSAERLKGVDSTLKIQPAELGDSAVYLCASSWTDSGNTIYFGEGSWLTVV.